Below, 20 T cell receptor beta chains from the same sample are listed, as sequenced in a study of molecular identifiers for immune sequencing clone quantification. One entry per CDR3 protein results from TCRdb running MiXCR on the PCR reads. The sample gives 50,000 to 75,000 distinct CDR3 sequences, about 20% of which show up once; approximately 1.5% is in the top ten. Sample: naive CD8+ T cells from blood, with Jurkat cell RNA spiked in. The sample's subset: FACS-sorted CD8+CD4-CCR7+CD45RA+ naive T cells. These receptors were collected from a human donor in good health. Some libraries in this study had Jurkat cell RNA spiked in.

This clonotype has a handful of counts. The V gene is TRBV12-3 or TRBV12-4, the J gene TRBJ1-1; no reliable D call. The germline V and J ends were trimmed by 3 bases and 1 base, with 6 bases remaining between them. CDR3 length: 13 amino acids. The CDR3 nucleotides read TGTGCCAGCAGTTTCTCCGGGAACACTGAAGCTTTCTTT. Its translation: CASSFSGNTEAFF.

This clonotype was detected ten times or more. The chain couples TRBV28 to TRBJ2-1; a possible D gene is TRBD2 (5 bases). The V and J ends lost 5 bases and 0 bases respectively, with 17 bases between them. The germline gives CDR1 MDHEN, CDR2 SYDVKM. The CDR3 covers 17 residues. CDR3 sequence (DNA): TGTGCCAGCAGTCCGAGAGGGCCTACTATCTCCTACAATGAGCAGTTCTTC. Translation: CASSPRGPTISYNEQFF.

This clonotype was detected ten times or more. For the CDR3, the DNA is TGCAGTGCCATAGATGACAGTAAGGAGACCCAGTACTTC. Residues: CSAIDDSKETQYF. The chain uses TRBV20-1 and TRBJ2-5, with TRBD1 as a possible D gene (5 bases). Trimming shortened V by 6 bases and J by 5 bases, and 16 bases separated the two germline ends. The CDR3 totals 13 residues. The germline V gene encodes CDR1 DFQATT and CDR2 SNEGSKA (reference sequence).

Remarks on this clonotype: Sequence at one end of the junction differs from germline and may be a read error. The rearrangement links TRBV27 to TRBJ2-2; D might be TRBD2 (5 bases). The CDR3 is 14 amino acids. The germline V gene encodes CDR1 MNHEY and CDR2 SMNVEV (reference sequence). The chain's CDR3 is CASSPGWVTGELFF. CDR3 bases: TGTGCCAGCAGCCCGGGTTGGGTTACCGGGGAGCTGTTTTTC.

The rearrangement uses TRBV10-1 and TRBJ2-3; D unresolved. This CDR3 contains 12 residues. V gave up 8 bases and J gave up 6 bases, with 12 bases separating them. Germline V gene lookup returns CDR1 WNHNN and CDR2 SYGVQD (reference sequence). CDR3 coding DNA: TGCGCCAGCCGCGACCCTGGGGATACGCAGTATTTT. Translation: CASRDPGDTQYF.

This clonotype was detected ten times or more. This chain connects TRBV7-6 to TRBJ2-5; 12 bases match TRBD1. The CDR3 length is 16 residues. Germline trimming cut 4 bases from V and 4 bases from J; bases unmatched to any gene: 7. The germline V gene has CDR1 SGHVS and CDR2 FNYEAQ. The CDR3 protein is CASSSPGTGGRETQYF. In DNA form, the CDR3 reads TGTGCCAGCAGCTCTCCCGGGACAGGGGGCCGAGAGACCCAGTACTTC.

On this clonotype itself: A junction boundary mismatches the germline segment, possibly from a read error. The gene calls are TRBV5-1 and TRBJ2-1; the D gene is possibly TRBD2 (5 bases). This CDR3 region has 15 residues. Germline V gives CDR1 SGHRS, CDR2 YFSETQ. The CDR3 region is CASSLLREDHNEQSF. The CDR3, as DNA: TGCGCCAGCAGCTTGTTACGGGAAGACCACAATGAGCAGTCCTTC.

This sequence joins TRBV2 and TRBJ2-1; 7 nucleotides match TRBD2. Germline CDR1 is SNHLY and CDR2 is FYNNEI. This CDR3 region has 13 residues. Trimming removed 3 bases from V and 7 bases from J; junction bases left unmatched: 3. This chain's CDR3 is CASSETSLNEQFF. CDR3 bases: TGTGCCAGCAGTGAGACTAGCTTAAATGAGCAGTTCTTC.

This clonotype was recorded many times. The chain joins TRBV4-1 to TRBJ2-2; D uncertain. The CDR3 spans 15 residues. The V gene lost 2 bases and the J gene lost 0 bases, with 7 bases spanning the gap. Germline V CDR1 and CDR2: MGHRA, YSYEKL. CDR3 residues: CASSQIQTNTGELFF. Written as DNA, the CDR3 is TGCGCCAGCAGCCAAATTCAAACGAACACCGGGGAGCTGTTTTTT.

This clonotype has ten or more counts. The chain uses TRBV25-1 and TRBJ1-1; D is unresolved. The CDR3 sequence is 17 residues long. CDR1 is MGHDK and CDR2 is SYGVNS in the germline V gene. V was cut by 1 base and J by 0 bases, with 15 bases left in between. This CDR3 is CASSESVGRGLNTEAFF. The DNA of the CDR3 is TGTGCCAGCAGTGAATCGGTCGGCCGAGGGCTGAACACTGAAGCTTTCTTT.

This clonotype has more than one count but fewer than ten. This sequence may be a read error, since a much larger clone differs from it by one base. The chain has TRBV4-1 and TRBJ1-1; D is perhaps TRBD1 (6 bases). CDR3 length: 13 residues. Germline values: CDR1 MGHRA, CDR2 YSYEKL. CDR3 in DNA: TGCGCCAGCGGCCAAGTCTGGACAGTGGAAGCTTTCTTT. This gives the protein CASGQVWTVEAFF.

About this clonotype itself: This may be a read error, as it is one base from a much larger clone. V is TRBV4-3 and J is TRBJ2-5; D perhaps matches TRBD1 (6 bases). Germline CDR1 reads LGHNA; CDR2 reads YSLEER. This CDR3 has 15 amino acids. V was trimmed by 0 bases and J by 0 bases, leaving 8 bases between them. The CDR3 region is CASSQDPGDQETQYF. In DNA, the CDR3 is TGCGCCAGCAGCCAAGATCCAGGGGACCAAGAGACCCAGTACTTC.

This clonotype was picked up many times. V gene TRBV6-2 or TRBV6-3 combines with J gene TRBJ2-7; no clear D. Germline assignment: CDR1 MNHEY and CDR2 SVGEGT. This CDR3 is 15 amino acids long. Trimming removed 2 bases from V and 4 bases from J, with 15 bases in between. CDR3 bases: TGTGCCAGCAGTTACACTTCGCCGAAGGGATACGAGCAGTACTTC. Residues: CASSYTSPKGYEQYF.

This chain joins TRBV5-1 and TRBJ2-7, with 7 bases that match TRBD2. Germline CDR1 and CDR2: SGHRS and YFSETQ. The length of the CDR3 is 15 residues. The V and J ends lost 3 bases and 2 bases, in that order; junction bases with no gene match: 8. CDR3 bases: TGCGCCAGCAGCTCGGCCGCCGGGAGGCCCTACGAGCAGTACTTC. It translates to CASSSAAGRPYEQYF.

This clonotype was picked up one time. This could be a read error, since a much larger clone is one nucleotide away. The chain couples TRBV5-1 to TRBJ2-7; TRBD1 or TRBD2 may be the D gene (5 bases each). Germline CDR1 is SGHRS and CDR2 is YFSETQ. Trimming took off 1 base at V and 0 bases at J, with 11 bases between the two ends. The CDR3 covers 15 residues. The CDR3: CASSLWGTGSYEQYF. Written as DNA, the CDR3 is TGCGCCAGCAGCTTGTGGGGGACGGGCTCCTACGAGCAGTACTTC. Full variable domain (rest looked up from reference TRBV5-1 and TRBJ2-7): KAGVTQTPRYLIKTRGQQVTLSCSPISGHRSVSWYQQTPGQGLQFLFEYFSETQRNKGNFPGRFSGRQFSNSRSEMNVSTLELGDSALYLCASSLWGTGSYEQYFGPGTRLTVT.

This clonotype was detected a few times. CDR3 nucleotide sequence: TGCGCCAGCAGCCAAGTTCCGAGCTCCTACAATGAGCAGTTCTTC. This sequence encodes CASSQVPSSYNEQFF. This chain links TRBV4-1 with TRBJ2-1; D is ambiguous. CDR3 length equals 15 residues. V lost 1 base to trimming and J lost 0 bases, with 7 bases between them. The germline gives CDR1 MGHRA, CDR2 YSYEKL.

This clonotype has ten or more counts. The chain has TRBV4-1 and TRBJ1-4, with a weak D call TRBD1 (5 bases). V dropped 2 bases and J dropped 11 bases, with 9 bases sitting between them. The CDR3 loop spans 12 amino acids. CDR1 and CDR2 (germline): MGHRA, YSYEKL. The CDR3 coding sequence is TGCGCCAGCAGCCAATTACAGGAGAAACTGTTTTTT. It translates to CASSQLQEKLFF.

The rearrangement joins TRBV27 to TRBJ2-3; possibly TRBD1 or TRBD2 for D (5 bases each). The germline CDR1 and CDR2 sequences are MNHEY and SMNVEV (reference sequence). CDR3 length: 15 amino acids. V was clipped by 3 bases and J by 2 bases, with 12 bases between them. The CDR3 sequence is CASSFGAGDTDTQYF. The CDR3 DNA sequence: TGTGCCAGCAGTTTCGGGGCAGGAGACACAGATACGCAGTATTTT.

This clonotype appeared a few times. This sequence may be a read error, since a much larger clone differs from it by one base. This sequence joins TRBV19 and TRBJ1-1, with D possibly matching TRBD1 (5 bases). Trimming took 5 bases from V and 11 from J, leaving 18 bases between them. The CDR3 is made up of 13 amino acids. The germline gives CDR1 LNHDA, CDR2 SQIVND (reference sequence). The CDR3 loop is CASSPGTGVDAFF. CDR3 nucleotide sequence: TGTGCCAGTAGTCCCGGGACGGGAGTCGATGCTTTCTTT.

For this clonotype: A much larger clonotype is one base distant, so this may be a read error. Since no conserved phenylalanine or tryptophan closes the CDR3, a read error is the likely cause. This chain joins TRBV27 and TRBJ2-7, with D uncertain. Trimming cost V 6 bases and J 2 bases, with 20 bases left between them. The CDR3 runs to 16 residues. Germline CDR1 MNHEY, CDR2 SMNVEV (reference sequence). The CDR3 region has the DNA TGTGCCAGCAGATTCACATCGTGGGATGGCACCTACGAGCAGTACCTC. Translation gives CASRFTSWDGTYEQYL.